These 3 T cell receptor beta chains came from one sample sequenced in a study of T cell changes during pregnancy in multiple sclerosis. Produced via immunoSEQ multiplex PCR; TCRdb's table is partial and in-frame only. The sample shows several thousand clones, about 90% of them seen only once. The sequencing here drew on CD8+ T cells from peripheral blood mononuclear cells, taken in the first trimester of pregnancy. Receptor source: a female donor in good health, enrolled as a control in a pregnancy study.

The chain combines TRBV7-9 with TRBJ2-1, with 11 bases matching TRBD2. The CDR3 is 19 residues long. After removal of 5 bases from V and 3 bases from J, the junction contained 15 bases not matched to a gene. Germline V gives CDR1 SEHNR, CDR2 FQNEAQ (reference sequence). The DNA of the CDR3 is TGTGCCAGCAGCCCGTCGGAACTAGCGGGAGCGTCCCTCTACAATGAGCAGTTCTTC. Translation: CASSPSELAGASLYNEQFF.

The CDR3, as DNA: TGTGCCAGCAGCCCAGGGGACAGGGAAGTCAAAAACATTCAGTACTTC. Its translation: CASSPGDREVKNIQYF. This sequence joins TRBV9 and TRBJ2-4, with 9 positions matching TRBD1. Germline trimming cut 4 bases from V and 3 bases from J; bases unmatched to any gene: 8. Looked up from germline, CDR1 is SGDLS and CDR2 is YYNGEE. The CDR3 has 16 amino acids. The variable domain in full, completed from reference TRBV9 and TRBJ2-4, reads DSGVTQTPKHLITATGQRVTLRCSPRSGDLSVYWYQQSLDQGLQFLIQYYNGEERAKGNILERFSAQQFPDLHSELNLSSLELGDSALYFCASSPGDREVKNIQYFGAGTRLSVL.

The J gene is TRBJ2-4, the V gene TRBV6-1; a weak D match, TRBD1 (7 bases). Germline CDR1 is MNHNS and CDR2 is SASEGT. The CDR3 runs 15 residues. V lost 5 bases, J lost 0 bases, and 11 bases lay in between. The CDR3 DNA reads TGTGCCAGCAGTAGACAGGGAGGAGCCAAAAACATTCAGTACTTC. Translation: CASSRQGGAKNIQYF.